This TCR beta chain stems from a study of blood T cell repertoires in COVID-19. Turning to the study itself: Spain, Italy and the United States supplied samples that represented acute and convalescent COVID-19. PBMCs, B-cell-depleted T cells, or T cells provided the cDNA or gDNA that made up the material.

Germline assignment: CDR1 LNHNV and CDR2 YYDKDF (reference sequence). Trimming took off 3 bases at V and 7 bases at J, with 12 bases between the two ends. The CDR3 contains 13 residues. This clone was seen more than once but under ten times. Study processing details: Amplification with reference gene primers provided the estimates of nucleated cell counts. Measured with immunoSEQ multiplex PCR; TCRdb has only the in-frame clones, and not every one. The V and J calls and clone size are taken from that table; D and trimming were inferred from the DNA. The repertoire holds about 80,000 clones, with 78% as singletons.

Input material: peripheral blood. The chain links TRBV15 to TRBJ1-2; D possibly corresponds to TRBD1 (5 bases). The source of this sequence is a human donor in a cohort sampled during active COVID-19. Here the CDR3 reads CATSRSSGFGYTF. CDR3 nucleotide sequence: TGTGCCACCAGCAGGAGTTCAGGGTTTGGCTACACCTTC.